This T cell receptor beta chain was sequenced for a study of shared clonotypes between healthy human individuals (TCRdb year 2020). Concerning the study at large: The cohort included a few men and a couple of women between 18 and 49 years of age. For each donor, three plates each were used for CD4 naive and CD4 memory, two plates were used for CD8 naive, and one plate was used for CD8 memory. To estimate repertoire size and how much clonotype sharing occurs between individuals, the study deeply sequenced the blood TCR repertoires of about five healthy adults. Libraries were prepared and TCR repertoires were sequenced by different laboratories using diverse techniques, in order to increase sequencing depth and limit assay-specific biases. Leukapheresis yielded between about 0.94 and 10 billion PBMCs per donor.

The donors were healthy, HIV-negative adults who had no recently reported acute infections or vaccinations. Only Caucasian adults living in Nashville, Tennessee, USA were represented among the donors. CD4+ T cells were enriched by magnetic negative selection; naive cells were then positively selected on CD45RA, and the negative fraction formed the memory subset. After blood collection by leukapheresis, PBMCs were isolated using Ficoll-Histopaque density gradient centrifugation and then cryopreserved in the vapor phase of liquid nitrogen. Purity and quantity of every magnetically sorted T cell population were checked by analytical flow cytometry. From each sorted fraction, genomic DNA was isolated and quantified by UV absorbance on a Nanodrop 2000c. At the junction V is shortened by 5 bases and J by 3 bases, with 13 bases in between. The CDR3 spans 14 residues, from the cysteine through the phenylalanine. The entry retains the CDR3 DNA only, 42 bases that are in frame from base 1. Per the germline V gene (reference sequence), LNHDA is the CDR1 and SQIVND is the CDR2.

TCR CDR3 regions were amplified from genomic DNA by multiplex PCR using the deep immunoSEQ assay. Genomic DNA extracted from each cell subset was distributed evenly over all wells of several immunoSEQ 96-well plates, and each plate served as one replicate. Each replicate PCR for sorted subsets received approximately 200 ng genomic DNA, equal to 28,000 or so T cell genomes. Purified libraries were quantified with a Qubit 3.0 fluorometer, sized on a Bioanalyzer 2100, and re-quantified with the KAPA Library Quantification kit. A separate single-read 150-cycle Illumina NextSeq 550 flow cell was used to sequence each immunoSEQ 96-well plate. In the original analysis: Because the immunoSEQ output included only junctional sequences and no quality scores, the filtering could not be the same as the filtering used for full-length reads. Sequences were annotated with PyIR, a Python wrapper for IgBLAST v1.9, using IMGT germline references to assign V/J genes and CDR3. Reads were removed for weak V/J assignments (E-value above 1e-6), missing CDR3, stop codons, out-of-frame junctions, or ambiguous translated residues. A V3J clonotype was defined by an identical inferred V gene, J gene, and CDR3 amino acid sequence. The percentage overlap between two repertoires was calculated by dividing the number of shared unique clonotypes by the size of the smaller repertoire. Three approaches were used to assess repertoire richness: RTK rarefaction, the Chao1 estimator, and Recon v2.1 estimates of unobserved clonotypes. OLGA was used to compute generation probabilities for all TCRbeta clonotypes that the gDNA method yielded from a handful of donors. The immuneACCESS repertoire file appears here via TCRdb, limited to in-frame rearrangements. These files lack a portion of the clones; in checked studies, under half of the deficit traces to unresolved V genes, and the cause of the others is not known. V, J and clone size reflect that table, while D and trimming were determined from the DNA. The sample records 850,000 to 1,200,000 clones, approximately 68% of which are singletons. Roughly 1.5% of the sample belongs to the ten largest clones.

Comment on this clone: The clone's antigen remains unknown. No quality values exist for individual bases; no much larger clone is one base distant.

What the research found in general, with its limitations: Sampling was restricted to blood, and TCR repertoires in tissue are likely to differ from TCR repertoires in blood. Based on pairwise subsampling, the degree of clonotype sharing among donors was expected to be affected by sequencing depth. Sharing across a handful of donors was observed for about 5% of naive CD4, over 3% of naive CD8, 2% to 2.5% of memory CD4, and around 0.4% of memory CD8 clonotypes. Naive subsets generally had larger estimated clonotype richness than memory subsets. The small number of donors limited the genetic and exposure-history diversity represented. Higher generation probabilities were observed for clonotypes shared by all four sorted-subset donors than for non-shared clonotypes. Rarefaction of sorted-subset datasets indicated incomplete sequencing despite the large sequencing depth.

This receptor was taken from a man aged 18-30 years in good health. The sequence is built from TRBV19 and TRBJ2-5; a confident D gene designation cannot be given. Sequences were obtained from memory CD4+ T cells sorted from blood. Interpreted using the paper, the cell subset or site label stands for: CD45RA-negative fraction. The CDR3 corresponds to CASSAFTFEETQYF. The DNA reads as follows: TGTGCCAGTAGTGCTTTCACTTTCGAAGAGACCCAGTACTTC.